The clone carrying this T cell receptor beta chain showed up just a few times. The data were taken from a study of response to subunit inactivated influenza vaccine. TCRdb processed the RT-PCR reads anew with MiXCR; each CDR3 protein has one entry. The repertoire holds just under 550,000 distinct CDR3 sequences, with 20% to 25% as singletons. CDR3 length equals 15 residues. V was pared by 8 bases and J by 3 bases, with 10 bases of the junction left unmatched. Germline assignment: CDR1 MNHNS and CDR2 SASEGT. The sample was also linked to a second study, of T cells expressing NK-cell markers. That source adds: The authors generated TCR beta cDNA through 5'RACE template switching with UMIs. Sorted CD3+CD56-NKG2C+, CD3+CD56+NKG2C- and CD3+CD56+NKG2C+ T cells were the source of the TCR beta repertoires. The CD3+CD56-NKG2C+ fraction of a few donors was also led by these clonotypes.

The TCR originated in a man over 45 who received an inactivated influenza vaccine. The specimen comprised CD4+ T cells sorted from PBMCs, sampled 11 to 12 days after vaccination. The rearrangement uses TRBV6-1 and TRBJ2-3, with 8 bases lining up with TRBD2. For the CDR3, the DNA is TGTGCCAGCCGAAGAGCGGGAGTTTTAACAGATACGCAGTATTTT. Its translation is CASRRAGVLTDTQYF.